The clone carrying this T cell receptor (beta chain) was detected only a few times. Its target is unknown. Staining for CD45RO/CCR7/CD25/CD127/CD95/CD27 allowed sorting of CD4+ naive, central memory, regulatory and stem cell-like memory cells. Sorted cells reached over 95% purity in every population. The data originate from a study of beta chain features in type 1 diabetes. Study as a whole: The number of sorted cells examined across all samples was roughly 100,000,000.

Germline lookup yields CDR1 MNHEY and CDR2 SMNVEV (reference sequence). V lost 4 bases to trimming and J lost 10 bases, with 13 bases between them. This CDR3 is 12 amino acids long. Study-level results: Type 1 diabetes patients showed fewer insertions and more deletions at VDJ junctions.

As every portion of the isolated RNA was reverse transcribed, the sequencing read expressed TCRB transcripts. Produced via immunoSEQ multiplex PCR; TCRdb's table is partial and in-frame only. The table shows 430,000 or so clones, with over 10% occurring only once. The chain employs TRBV27 and TRBJ1-1, with D possibly TRBD1 on 6 matching bases. The sequence came from a woman younger than 35 in good health. The sample was naive CD4+ T cells from blood. As DNA, the CDR3 is TGTGCCAGCAGTTCCTCCAGCAGGGGAGCTTTCTTT. Translation gives CASSSSSRGAFF.